This T cell receptor (beta chain) was captured by sequencing in a study of cytomegalovirus exposure and HLA in healthy donors. Study-level points and caveats: By a later analysis, the bulk of CMV-associated TCR beta chains appeared HLA-restricted. Clonal expansion was found to be greater in HLA-associated TCR beta chains than in equally common others in a later analysis.

Concerning this clone: The target antigen is unknown.

Regarding donors, all were healthy bone marrow donors. Vbeta (60) and Jbeta (13) primers were used in the PCR. Profiling relied on immunoSEQ multiplex PCR, and the TCRdb table lists in-frame clones only, not all of them. This sample has some 150,000 clones, with about two thirds found just once. The sequenced sample consisted of PBMCs. This receptor was obtained from a man between 50 and 59 years old in good health and CMV-seropositive.

The CDR3, as DNA: TGTGCCAGCAGCTTCGATGGGGGGACTGAAGCTTTCTTT. It is translated as CASSFDGGTEAFF. The rearrangement uses TRBV7-2 and TRBJ1-1; D possibly corresponds to TRBD1 (5 bases). Deletions cut 3 bases from V and 5 bases from J, with 10 bases between. Germline lookup yields CDR1 SGHTA and CDR2 FQGNSA. The CDR3 length is 13 residues. The complete variable domain, with remaining parts taken from reference TRBV7-2 and TRBJ1-1, reads GAGVSQSPSNKVTEKGKDVELRCDPISGHTALYWYRQSLGQGLEFLIYFQGNSAPDKSGLPSDRFSAERTGGSVSTLTIQRTQQEDSAVYLCASSFDGGTEAFFGQGTRLTVV.